This T cell receptor beta chain was captured in a study of PD-L1 blockade in urothelial cancer. Time point meaning: pretreatment peripheral blood. This CDR3 is built from 15 residues. Trimming cost V 4 bases and J 0 bases, with 10 bases left between them. Germline V gene lookup returns CDR1 LNHDA and CDR2 SQIVND (reference sequence). With respect to this clone: Its antigen is still unknown.

General study points: When pretreatment blood TCR clonality was below the median, it predicted better survival.

The method was immunoSEQ multiplex PCR; TCRdb's version includes in-frame clones alone and lacks a portion of them. The data show 100,000 to 150,000 clones, with 84% seen just once and roughly 3.5% held by the top ten. The TCR originated in a man in his forties or fifties with urothelial cancer. The sequencing used PBMCs, collected around atezolizumab (anti-PD-L1) treatment. The chain combines TRBV19 with TRBJ1-3, with D hard to call. Here the CDR3 reads CASSTQTPSGNTIYF. The CDR3 bases are TGTGCCAGTAGTACCCAGACACCCTCTGGAAACACCATATATTTT.